This T cell receptor beta chain came from a study of shared clonotypes between healthy human individuals. For the study at large: CD8 memory received one plate per donor, CD8 naive two, CD4 memory three and CD4 naive three. Study-level results: The study generally estimated greater richness for naive than memory subsets.

Trimming took off 5 bases at V and 0 bases at J, with 11 bases between the two ends. Looked up from germline, CDR1 is MDHEN and CDR2 is SYDVKM. This CDR3 spans 15 amino acids. Here immunoSEQ multiplex PCR was the method, and the copy in TCRdb shows in-frame clones only, minus some. The top ten hold around 1.8% of the sample, which has around 700,000 clones, roughly 73% seen once. Concerning this clone: What it recognizes is unknown.

J is TRBJ1-3 and V is TRBV28; no firm D call. Source material: memory CD4+ T cells sorted from blood. Sample subset: CD45RA-negative fraction. The TCR comes from a woman aged 25 to 39 in good health. The CDR3 DNA is TGTGCCAGCAGTCCCCCCTACGGCTCTGGAAACACCATATATTTT. It encodes CASSPPYGSGNTIYF.